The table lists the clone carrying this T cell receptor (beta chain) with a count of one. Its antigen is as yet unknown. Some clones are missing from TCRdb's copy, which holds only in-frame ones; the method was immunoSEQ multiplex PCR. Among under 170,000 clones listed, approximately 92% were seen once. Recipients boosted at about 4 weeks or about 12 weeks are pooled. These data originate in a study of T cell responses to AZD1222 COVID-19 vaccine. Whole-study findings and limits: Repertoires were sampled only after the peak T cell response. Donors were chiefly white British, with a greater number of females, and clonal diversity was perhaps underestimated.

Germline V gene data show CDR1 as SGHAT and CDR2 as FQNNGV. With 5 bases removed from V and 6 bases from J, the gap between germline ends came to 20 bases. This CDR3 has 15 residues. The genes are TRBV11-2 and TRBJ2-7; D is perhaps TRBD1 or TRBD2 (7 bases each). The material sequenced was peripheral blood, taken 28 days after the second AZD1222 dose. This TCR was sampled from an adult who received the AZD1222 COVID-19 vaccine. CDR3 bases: TGTGCCAGCAGCCCGAACAGGGGCGGGAGTGGCGAGCAGTACTTC. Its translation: CASSPNRGGSGEQYF.